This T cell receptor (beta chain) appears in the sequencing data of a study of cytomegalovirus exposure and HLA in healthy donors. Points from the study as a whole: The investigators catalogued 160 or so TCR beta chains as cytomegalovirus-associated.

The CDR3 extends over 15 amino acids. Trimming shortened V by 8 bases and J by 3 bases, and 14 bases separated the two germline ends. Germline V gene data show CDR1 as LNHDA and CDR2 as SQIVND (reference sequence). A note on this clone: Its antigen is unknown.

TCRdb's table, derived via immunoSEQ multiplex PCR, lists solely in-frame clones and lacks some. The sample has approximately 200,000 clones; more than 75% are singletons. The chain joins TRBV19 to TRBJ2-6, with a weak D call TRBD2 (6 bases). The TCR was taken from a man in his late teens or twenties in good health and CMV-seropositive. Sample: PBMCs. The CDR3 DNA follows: TGTGCCAGTGGAGGGGCCGGTGGTGGGGCCAACGTCCTGACTTTC. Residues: CASGGAGGGANVLTF.